This paragraph reports one T cell receptor (beta chain). Its target is not known. Sequencing was performed with immunoSEQ multiplex PCR; in TCRdb, only in-frame clones are kept and a portion is missing. This table holds under 1,100,000 clones, more than 65% found once. The data were obtained in a study of shared clonotypes between healthy human individuals. Regarding the study as a whole: A reduction in generation probabilities was seen for non-shared clonotypes relative to those shared by all four donors.

Trimming cost V 1 base and J 7 bases, with 5 bases left between them. Germline-derived CDR1 and CDR2 are MNHEY and SVGAGI. The CDR3 spans 13 residues. V gene TRBV6-5 combines with J gene TRBJ1-6; D uncertain. The TCR originated in a man aged 18 to 29 in good health. Sample: memory CD4+ T cells sorted from blood. As to subset: CD45RA-negative fraction. The CDR3 is CASSYLGNSPLHF. The DNA for the CDR3 is TGTGCCAGCAGTTACTTAGGAAATTCACCCCTCCACTTT.